This TCR beta chain originates from a study of cytomegalovirus exposure and HLA in healthy donors. Germline V gene lookup returns CDR1 MNHEY and CDR2 SMNVEV (reference sequence). This CDR3 is 16 amino acids long. Losses at the gene ends were 1 base for V and 7 bases for J; bases not matched to a gene: 7. This PCR relied on a set of 60 Vbeta primers and 13 Jbeta primers. TCRdb's table, derived via immunoSEQ multiplex PCR, lists solely in-frame clones and lacks some. The sample has 150,000 to 200,000 clones; around 75% are singletons. The source is a woman between 45 and 65 years old in good health and CMV-seronegative. This sequence joins TRBV27 and TRBJ2-2; TRBD1 aligns across 9 bases. The specimen was PBMCs. CDR3 region: CASSLFGDRAGGELFF. DNA of the CDR3: TGTGCCAGCAGTTTATTCGGGGACAGGGCGGGCGGGGAGCTGTTTTTT.